The clone carrying this T cell receptor (beta chain) was detected ten times or more. The antigen is not known. The sample belongs to a study of T cell repertoires in cytomegalovirus infection. Overall study: CMV epitopes used comprised recently identified HLA-C-restricted ones and well-studied HLA-B-restricted ones.

This CDR3 region has 14 residues. From germline, CDR1 is SGHVS and CDR2 FNYEAQ. The ends were cut back, 3 bases at V and 4 bases at J, with 9 bases in the middle. One entry per CDR3 protein, called by TCRdb with MiXCR from the reads. Of about 900,000 distinct CDR3 sequences in the sample, approximately 31% were seen once. This receptor was taken from a human donor in good health (CMV status not recorded). Some clones in this sample may be carry-over from other donors' samples. The chain has TRBV7-6 and TRBJ2-2, with D perhaps matching TRBD1 or TRBD2 (5 bases each). Material: cultured CD8+ T cells from PBMCs, obtained from culture after CMV antigen stimulation. In DNA, the CDR3 is TGTGCCAGCAGCTTTGAGGGGCTCACCGGGGAGCTGTTTTTT. It encodes CASSFEGLTGELFF. The whole variable domain, filled in from reference TRBV7-6 and TRBJ2-2, reads GAGVSQSPRYKVTKRGQDVALRCDPISGHVSLYWYRQALGQGPEFLTYFNYEAQQDKSGLPNDRFSAERPEGSISTLTIQRTEQRDSAMYRCASSFEGLTGELFFGEGSRLTVL.